These 29 T cell receptor beta chains came from one sample sequenced in a study of T cells in Graves' hyperthyroidism and ophthalmopathy. TCR beta CDR3 region amplification was performed from RNA transcripts. Carried out on the TCR CDR3, a first-round RT-PCR used the HTBI primer set. TCRdb re-derived calls from the multiplex PCR reads in MiXCR, one entry per CDR3 protein. The table has approximately 640,000 distinct CDR3 sequences, 15% to 20% seen once. Sequenced material: blood. The source is a man aged 45-65 years with Graves' hyperthyroidism.

This clonotype was seen ten or more times. J is TRBJ1-2 and V is TRBV2, with 7 positions matching TRBD1. The CDR3 is made up of 11 amino acids. Germline loops: CDR1 SNHLY, CDR2 FYNNEI. Trimming at V came to 8 bases and at J to 8 bases, leaving 5 bases not matched to a gene. CDR3 DNA: TGTGCCAGCGCCGACAGGGTCGGCTACACCTTC. Protein product: CASADRVGYTF.

This clonotype was observed at least ten times. This sequence joins TRBV30 and TRBJ1-5; D ambiguous. The CDR3 runs 14 residues. Between the trimmed V and J ends, which lost 4 bases and 0 bases, there was a span of 10 bases. CDR1 and CDR2 (germline): GTSNPN, SVGIG (reference sequence). This CDR3 is CAWTALHSNQPQHF. The CDR3 nucleotides are TGTGCCTGGACAGCCTTACATAGCAATCAGCCCCAGCATTTT.

This clonotype appeared many times. V and J are TRBV5-5 and TRBJ2-1; 8 bases line up with TRBD2. V dropped 1 base and J dropped 7; count of bases not matched to a gene: 7. Germline CDR1 reads SGHKS; CDR2 reads YYEKEE (reference sequence). This CDR3 is built from 15 residues. The CDR3 reads CASSLPSGRGNEQFF. For the CDR3, the DNA is TGTGCCAGCAGCTTGCCCAGCGGGAGAGGTAATGAGCAGTTCTTC.

Regarding this clonotype: Germline and junction disagree at one end, which may indicate a read error. The chain recombines TRBV5-1 with TRBJ2-1; 8 bases line up with TRBD1. The CDR3 spans 18 residues. CDR1 is SGHRS and CDR2 is YFSETQ in the germline V gene. The CDR3 DNA reads as TGCGCCAGCAGCTTGGTTGGACAGGGCCCTATCTCCTACAATGAGCAGTCCTTC. As protein: CASSLVGQGPISYNEQSF.

In this sample, this clonotype turned up once. The chain links TRBV2 to TRBJ1-2, with TRBD1 identical over 12 bases. CDR1 and CDR2 (germline): SNHLY, FYNNEI. The ends lost 0 bases at V and 0 bases at J; junction bases unmatched: 2. The CDR3 runs to 17 residues. CDR3 residues: CASSEAGQGAANYGYTF. CDR3 nucleotide sequence: TGTGCCAGCAGTGAAGCGGGACAGGGGGCAGCTAACTATGGCTACACCTTC.

About this clonotype itself: Since a much larger clone is just one base distant, this may be a read error. The chain joins TRBV3-1 to TRBJ1-1; D is undetermined. Germline V lookup: CDR1 LGHDT, CDR2 YNNKEL (reference sequence). The CDR3 has 12 amino acids. CDR3 DNA: TGTGCCAGCAGTAATATGGGCACTGAAACTTTCTTT. This sequence encodes CASSNMGTETFF.

As regards this clonotype: A read error may be the cause here, since a much bigger clone is one base away. This rearrangement joins TRBV6-9 to TRBJ1-1; D remains unclear. Per germline, CDR1 MNHGY and CDR2 SVAAGI. Trimming removed 3 bases at V and 5 bases at J, with 16 bases between. This CDR3 spans 15 amino acids. CDR3 protein: CASSYYRRLRTEAFF. Written as DNA, the CDR3 is TGTGCCAGCAGTTACTATAGACGCCTTCGGACTGAAGCTTTCTTT.

Concerning this clonotype: Its ends do not fully match the called genes, so a read error is possible. The chain links TRBV14 to TRBJ1-1, with no clear D. The CDR3 covers 13 residues. Germline V gene sequence: CDR1 SGHDN, CDR2 FVKESK. This CDR3 reads CASSQQENIEAFF. CDR3 sequence (DNA): TGTGCCAGCAGCCAGCAGGAGAACATTGAAGCTTTCTTT. Filled out from reference TRBV14 and TRBJ1-1, the complete variable domain reads EAGVTQFPSHSVIEKGQTVTLRCDPISGHDNLYWYRRVMGKEIKFLLHFVKESKQDESGMPNNRFLAERTGGTYSTLKVQPAELEDSGVYFCASSQQENIEAFFGQGTRLTVV.

This clonotype was seen at least ten times. This sequence joins TRBV25-1 and TRBJ2-2; 9 positions agree with TRBD2. CDR1 and CDR2 from the germline V gene are MGHDK and SYGVNS. The junction had 9 bases not matched to a gene; V was cut back by 4 bases and J by 0 bases. The CDR3 is 18 residues long. CDR3 loop: CASSVGTSQYPNTGELFF. The CDR3 nucleotides read TGTGCCAGCAGTGTCGGGACTAGCCAATACCCGAACACCGGGGAGCTGTTTTTT.

A few counts support this clonotype. The rearrangement links TRBV12-3 or TRBV12-4 to TRBJ2-1, with TRBD2 matching 8 bases. The CDR3 is 16 residues long. V shed 6 bases and J 6 bases; nucleotides not matched to a gene: 13. This CDR3 is CASRISGTNRINEQFF. Written as DNA, the CDR3 is TGTGCCAGCAGGATTAGCGGGACAAACCGAATCAATGAGCAGTTCTTC.

The chain has TRBV7-6 and TRBJ1-2; the D gene is possibly TRBD1 (5 bases). Trimming took off 3 bases at V and 8 bases at J, with 19 bases between the two ends. Germline CDR1 SGHVS, CDR2 FNYEAQ. The CDR3 has 15 residues. The CDR3 here is CASSFRPGPVEGYTF. CDR3 nucleotides: TGTGCCAGCAGCTTTAGACCGGGGCCAGTCGAAGGCTACACCTTC. The full variable domain, with the rest looked up from reference TRBV7-6 and TRBJ1-2, is GAGVSQSPRYKVTKRGQDVALRCDPISGHVSLYWYRQALGQGPEFLTYFNYEAQQDKSGLPNDRFSAERPEGSISTLTIQRTEQRDSAMYRCASSFRPGPVEGYTFGSGTRLTVV.

This sequence joins TRBV9 and TRBJ1-5, with unresolved D. This CDR3 spans 15 amino acids. V was pared by 0 bases and J by 2 bases, with 9 bases between. Germline CDR1 SGDLS, CDR2 YYNGEE. The CDR3 DNA reads TGTGCCAGCAGCGTAGGTCCGGCCGGCAATCAGCCCCAGCATTTT. As protein: CASSVGPAGNQPQHF.

V usage is TRBV10-1 and J usage is TRBJ2-3; 7 bases match TRBD1. The CDR3 runs to 14 residues. CDR1 is WNHNN, CDR2 SYGVQD, per germline (reference sequence). Unmatched junction bases numbered 6, after V lost 9 bases and J lost 0 bases. This chain's CDR3 is CASGTAGSTDTQYF. CDR3 DNA: TGCGCCAGTGGGACAGCCGGAAGCACAGATACGCAGTATTTT.

The table lists this clonotype with a few counts. The chain uses TRBV2 and TRBJ1-4; TRBD1 matches at 7 bases. The CDR3 totals 15 residues. Germline loops: CDR1 SNHLY, CDR2 FYNNEI. The ends lost 8 bases at V and 7 bases at J; junction bases unmatched: 13. The CDR3: CASSGGDSFGEKLFF. In DNA form, the CDR3 reads TGTGCCAGCTCCGGCGGGGACAGCTTTGGTGAAAAACTGTTTTTT. Together with reference TRBV2 and TRBJ1-4, the CDR3 gives the full variable domain: EPEVTQTPSHQVTQMGQEVILRCVPISNHLYFYWYRQILGQKVEFLVSFYNNEISEKSEIFDDQFSVERPDGSNFTLKIRSTKLEDSAMYFCASSGGDSFGEKLFFGSGTQLSVL.

This clonotype was seen once. The chain employs TRBV6-5 and TRBJ2-5; the D gene is possibly TRBD1 (6 bases). The CDR3 is 15 amino acids. Trimming removed 4 bases at V and 0 bases at J, with 12 bases between. Germline CDR1 reads MNHEY; CDR2 reads SVGAGI. Here the CDR3 reads CASSSAGTNQETQYF. CDR3 DNA sequence: TGTGCCAGCAGTTCCGCCGGGACAAACCAAGAGACCCAGTACTTC.

In this sample, this clonotype turned up many times. CDR3 region: CASSLTSGRSNEQFF. CDR3 DNA: TGTGCCAGCAGCTTAACTAGCGGGAGATCCAATGAGCAGTTCTTC. The chain joins TRBV7-2 to TRBJ2-1, with 11 bases that match TRBD2. Trimming removed 2 bases from V and 6 bases from J; junction bases left unmatched: 3. The CDR3 runs to 15 residues. Germline CDR1 and CDR2: SGHTA and FQGNSA.

This clonotype was recorded at least ten times. Here the CDR3 DNA reads TGTGCCTGGAGTGTGCTCCGGGGAAAAAACACTGAAGCTTTCTTT. Its protein product is CAWSVLRGKNTEAFF. V is TRBV30 and J is TRBJ1-1; D remains ambiguous. Germline V gene lookup returns CDR1 GTSNPN and CDR2 SVGIG (reference sequence). Trimming cost V 0 bases and J 2 bases, with 13 bases left between them. The CDR3 is 15 residues long.

The chain joins TRBV2 to TRBJ2-7, with D unclear. V was pared by 6 bases and J by 6 bases, with 15 bases between. Per the germline V gene, CDR1 is SNHLY and CDR2 is FYNNEI. The CDR3 length is 13 residues. This CDR3 reads CASSDGSVGEQYF. DNA for the CDR3: TGTGCCAGCAGCGACGGATCCGTGGGCGAGCAGTACTTC.

The count of this clonotype is one. In DNA, the CDR3 is TGCAGCGTTGAAGAGAGGTGCACTAGCGCCGAGCAGTACTTC. Translating it yields CSVEERCTSAEQYF. The chain is built from TRBV29-1 and TRBJ2-7, with TRBD2 matching 7 bases. The CDR3 is 14 amino acids. Germline CDR1 is SQVTM and CDR2 is ANQGSEA. V lost 0 bases to trimming and J lost 6 bases; unmatched junction nucleotides: 8.

The chain has TRBV5-1 and TRBJ2-2; 12 bases are shared with TRBD2. The CDR3 runs to 17 residues. With V trimmed by 0 bases and J by 4 bases, 4 bases remained unmatched. Germline V gene lookup returns CDR1 SGHRS and CDR2 YFSETQ. In DNA, the CDR3 is TGCGCCAGCAGCTTGGCACTAGCGGGAGGACCCACCGGGGAGCTGTTTTTT. Translated, it gives CASSLALAGGPTGELFF.

This clonotype was counted ten times or more. J is TRBJ1-6 and V is TRBV3-1; D gene unclear. The V end lost 0 bases, the J end lost 7 bases, and 10 bases lay between the germline ends. Looked up from germline, CDR1 is LGHDT and CDR2 is YNNKEL (reference sequence). The CDR3 has 15 amino acids. CDR3: CASSQDETDNSPLHF. Written as DNA, the CDR3 is TGTGCCAGCAGCCAAGATGAGACCGACAATTCACCCCTCCACTTT.

This clonotype was recorded many times. The rearrangement joins TRBV7-2 to TRBJ1-6; 7 bases fit TRBD1. CDR1 and CDR2 from the germline V gene are SGHTA and FQGNSA. The CDR3 is made up of 12 amino acids. V lost 8 bases, J lost 8 bases, and 3 bases stayed unmatched. CDR3 coding DNA: TGTGCCAGCGATACAGGGGATTCACCCCTCCACTTT. This translates into CASDTGDSPLHF.

This clonotype was observed a few times. The chain is built from TRBV20-1 and TRBJ2-5; TRBD2 matches at 8 bases. The CDR3 contains 15 residues. The J segment lost 6 bases and the V segment lost 5 bases, leaving 14 bases of the junction unmatched. Germline lookup yields CDR1 DFQATT and CDR2 SNEGSKA (reference sequence). CDR3 sequence: CSAPLSLAGSQTQYF. Here the CDR3 DNA reads TGCAGTGCTCCCCTGAGTCTAGCGGGTAGTCAGACCCAGTACTTC.

This clonotype has a count of ten or more. The chain has TRBV6-1 and TRBJ2-1; 12 bases align to TRBD2. This CDR3 comprises 16 residues. The germline V gene encodes CDR1 MNHNS and CDR2 SASEGT. V lost 11 bases to trimming and J lost 4 bases; unmatched junction nucleotides: 12. For the CDR3, the DNA is TGTGCCTTCCCCCGGACTAGCGGGATTCAATACAATGAGCAGTTCTTC. Amino acid sequence: CAFPRTSGIQYNEQFF.

The CDR3 sequence is CASRSTSGIAGELFF. The CDR3, as DNA: TGTGCCAGCAGATCCACTAGCGGGATTGCCGGGGAGCTGTTTTTT. The chain recombines TRBV3-1 with TRBJ2-2; 10 bases fit TRBD2. Per the germline V gene, CDR1 is LGHDT and CDR2 is YNNKEL (reference sequence). V was pared by 6 bases and J by 6 bases, with 7 bases of the junction left unmatched. CDR3 size: 15 residues.

The chain employs TRBV3-1 and TRBJ1-2, with 12 bases aligning to TRBD1. With V trimmed by 2 bases and J by 8 bases, 6 bases remained unmatched. The germline CDR1 and CDR2 sequences are LGHDT and YNNKEL (reference sequence). The CDR3 consists of 15 residues. The CDR3 coding sequence is TGTGCCAGCAGCCAATATGGGACAGGGGGCGAAGGCTACACCTTC. It translates to CASSQYGTGGEGYTF.

Details on this clonotype: The junction and the germline gene differ at one end; a read error may be behind it. The J gene is TRBJ2-5, the V gene TRBV6-1, with D possibly being TRBD2 (6 bases). The CDR3 is 11 residues long. Germline V gives CDR1 MNHNS, CDR2 SASEGT. The CDR3 DNA reads as TGTGCCAGCAGTTCCAGACTAGGGAGGCACTTC. Translated: CASSSRLGRHF.

V is TRBV6-5 and J is TRBJ2-1, with no clear D. Per the germline V gene, CDR1 is MNHEY and CDR2 is SVGAGI. The CDR3 spans 11 residues. Trimming cost V 2 bases and J 8 bases, with 4 bases left between them. DNA for the CDR3: TGTGCCAGCAGTTACCTCCATGAGCAGTTCTTC. It is translated as CASSYLHEQFF.

Only a few counts were recorded for this clonotype. The chain is built from TRBV5-5 and TRBJ1-1, with D possibly matching TRBD1 (6 bases). CDR3 size: 16 residues. V lost 2 bases to trimming and J lost 2 bases, with 16 bases between them. Germline lookup yields CDR1 SGHKS and CDR2 YYEKEE (reference sequence). CDR3 amino acids: CASSFGGGRVNTEAFF. The DNA for the CDR3 is TGTGCCAGCAGCTTTGGAGGGGGTAGGGTAAACACTGAAGCTTTCTTT.